This T cell receptor (beta chain) is drawn from a study of blood T cell repertoires in COVID-19. Study background: Spain, Italy and the United States supplied samples that represented acute and convalescent COVID-19. From T cells, B-cell-depleted T cells, or PBMCs came the material, which was cDNA or gDNA.

In the original workflow: Nucleated cell number was recorded as an estimate derived from reference gene primer amplification. Here immunoSEQ multiplex PCR was the method, and the copy in TCRdb shows in-frame clones only, minus some. That table supplies the V and J calls and clone size; D and trimming were determined from the DNA. The sample holds fewer than 350,000 clones, roughly 90% seen once. V was cut by 1 base and J by 10 bases, with 16 bases left in between. The germline V gene has CDR1 SGHNT and CDR2 YENEEA. The CDR3 runs 14 residues. The clonotype was recovered from a man aged 18 to 29 with active or convalescent COVID-19. Sequences were obtained from peripheral blood. The chain has TRBV11-3 and TRBJ1-1; the D is unclear. CDR3 protein: CASSLGHLDGRAFF. The CDR3 nucleotides read TGTGCCAGCAGCTTAGGACACCTTGATGGTAGAGCTTTCTTT.